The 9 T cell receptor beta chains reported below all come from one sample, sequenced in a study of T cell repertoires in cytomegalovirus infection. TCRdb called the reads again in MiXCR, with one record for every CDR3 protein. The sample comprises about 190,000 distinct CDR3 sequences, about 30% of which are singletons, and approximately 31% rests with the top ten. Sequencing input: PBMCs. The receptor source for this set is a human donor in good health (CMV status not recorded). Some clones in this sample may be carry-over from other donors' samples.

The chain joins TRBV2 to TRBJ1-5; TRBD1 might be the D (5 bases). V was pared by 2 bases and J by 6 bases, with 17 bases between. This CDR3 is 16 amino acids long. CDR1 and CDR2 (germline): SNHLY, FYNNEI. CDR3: CASSENLAGNGQPQHF. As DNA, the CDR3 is TGTGCCAGCAGTGAAAATCTTGCAGGGAACGGTCAGCCCCAGCATTTT.

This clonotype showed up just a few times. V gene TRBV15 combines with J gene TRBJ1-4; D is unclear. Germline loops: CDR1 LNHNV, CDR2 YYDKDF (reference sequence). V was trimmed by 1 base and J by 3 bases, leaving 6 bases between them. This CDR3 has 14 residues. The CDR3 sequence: CATSRAASNEKLFF. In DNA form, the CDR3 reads TGTGCCACCAGCAGAGCGGCATCTAATGAAAAACTGTTTTTT.

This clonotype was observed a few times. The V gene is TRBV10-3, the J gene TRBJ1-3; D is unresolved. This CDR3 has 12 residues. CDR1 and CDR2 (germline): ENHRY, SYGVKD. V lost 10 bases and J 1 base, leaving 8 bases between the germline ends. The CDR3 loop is CATGGSGNTIYF. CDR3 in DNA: TGTGCCACCGGAGGTTCTGGAAACACCATATATTTT.

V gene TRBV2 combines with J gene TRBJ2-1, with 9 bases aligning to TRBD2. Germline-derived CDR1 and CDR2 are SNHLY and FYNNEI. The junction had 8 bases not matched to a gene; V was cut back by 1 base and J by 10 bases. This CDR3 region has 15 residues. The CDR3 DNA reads TGTGCCAGCAGTGAAGGGGCGGGGGGGCCGAGAGAGCAGTTCTTC. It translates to CASSEGAGGPREQFF.

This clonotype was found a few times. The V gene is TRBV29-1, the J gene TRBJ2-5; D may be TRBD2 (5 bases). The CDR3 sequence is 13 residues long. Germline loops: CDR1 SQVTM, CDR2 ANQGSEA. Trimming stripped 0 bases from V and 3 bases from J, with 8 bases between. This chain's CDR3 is CSVEDNGKETQYF. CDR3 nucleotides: TGCAGCGTTGAAGATAACGGGAAAGAGACCCAGTACTTC.

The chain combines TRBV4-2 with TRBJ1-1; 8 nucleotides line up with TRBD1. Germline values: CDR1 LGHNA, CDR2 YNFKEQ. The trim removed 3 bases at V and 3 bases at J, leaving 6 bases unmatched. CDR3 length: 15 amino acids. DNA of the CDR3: TGTGCCAGCAGCCACTCAGGGGGCACCTACACTGAAGCTTTCTTT. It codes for CASSHSGGTYTEAFF.

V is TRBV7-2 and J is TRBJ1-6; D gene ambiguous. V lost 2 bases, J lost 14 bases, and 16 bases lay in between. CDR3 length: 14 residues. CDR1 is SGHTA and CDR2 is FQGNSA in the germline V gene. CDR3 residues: CASSLSRLTSTLHF. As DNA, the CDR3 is TGTGCCAGCAGCTTAAGTCGGCTCACGTCGACCCTCCACTTT.

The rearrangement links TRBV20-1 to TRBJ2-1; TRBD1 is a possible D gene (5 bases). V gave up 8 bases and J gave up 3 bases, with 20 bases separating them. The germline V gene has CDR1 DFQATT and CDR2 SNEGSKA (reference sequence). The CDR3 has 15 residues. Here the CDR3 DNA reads TGCAGTTCTGATTATGAACAGGCGATCTACAATGAGCAGTTCTTC. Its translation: CSSDYEQAIYNEQFF.

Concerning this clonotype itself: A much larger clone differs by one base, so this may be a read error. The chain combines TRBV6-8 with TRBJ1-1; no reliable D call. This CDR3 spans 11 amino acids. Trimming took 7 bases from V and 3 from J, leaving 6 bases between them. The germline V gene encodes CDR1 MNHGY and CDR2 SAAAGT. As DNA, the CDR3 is TGTGCCAGCATCTCCTACACTGAAGCTTTCTTT. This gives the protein CASISYTEAFF.